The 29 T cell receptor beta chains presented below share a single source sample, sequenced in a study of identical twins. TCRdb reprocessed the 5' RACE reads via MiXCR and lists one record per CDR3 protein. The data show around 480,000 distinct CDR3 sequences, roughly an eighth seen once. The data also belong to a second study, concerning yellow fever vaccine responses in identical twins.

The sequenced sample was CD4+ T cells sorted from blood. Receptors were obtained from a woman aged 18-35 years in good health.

Here the CDR3 DNA reads TGTGCCCTCAGTTCTGGACTAGCGGGAGTAGGGGAGAGTAAGACCCAGTACTTC. Translating gives CALSSGLAGVGESKTQYF. This chain uses TRBV12-3 or TRBV12-4 with TRBJ2-5, with TRBD2 matching 13 bases. The CDR3 loop spans 18 amino acids. Trimming at V came to 11 bases and at J to 6 bases, leaving 21 bases not matched to a gene.

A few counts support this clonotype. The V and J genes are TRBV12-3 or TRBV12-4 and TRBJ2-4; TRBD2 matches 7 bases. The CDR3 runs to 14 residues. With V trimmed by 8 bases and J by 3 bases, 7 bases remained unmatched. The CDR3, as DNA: TGTGCCAGCGCGGGAGAGGGCGACAAAAACATTCAGTACTTC. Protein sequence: CASAGEGDKNIQYF.

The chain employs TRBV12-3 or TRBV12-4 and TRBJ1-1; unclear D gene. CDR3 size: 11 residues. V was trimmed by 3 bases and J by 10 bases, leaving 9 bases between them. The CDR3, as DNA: TGTGCCAGCAGTTTTAAAAGGGTAGCTTTCTTT. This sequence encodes CASSFKRVAFF.

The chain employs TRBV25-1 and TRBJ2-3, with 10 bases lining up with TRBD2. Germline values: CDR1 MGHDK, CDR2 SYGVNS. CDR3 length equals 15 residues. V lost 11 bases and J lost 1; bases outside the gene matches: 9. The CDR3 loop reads CAVGGTSDGTDTQYF. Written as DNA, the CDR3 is TGTGCCGTCGGGGGGACTAGCGACGGCACAGATACGCAGTATTTT.

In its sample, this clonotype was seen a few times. The CDR3 protein is CAISGPLAEDYNEQFF. In DNA form, the CDR3 reads TGTGCCATCAGTGGACCACTAGCGGAAGACTACAATGAGCAGTTCTTC. The chain uses TRBV10-3 and TRBJ2-1; 8 bases are shared with TRBD2. Germline loops: CDR1 ENHRY, CDR2 SYGVKD. The CDR3 is 16 residues long. V lost 4 bases and J lost 3; bases outside the gene matches: 8.

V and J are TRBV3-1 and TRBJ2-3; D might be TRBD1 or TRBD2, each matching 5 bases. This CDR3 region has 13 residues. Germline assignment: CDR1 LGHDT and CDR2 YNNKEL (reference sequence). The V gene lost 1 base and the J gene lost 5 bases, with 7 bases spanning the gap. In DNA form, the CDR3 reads TGTGCCAGCAGCCAAGGTGGGGGAGATACGCAGTATTTT. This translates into CASSQGGGDTQYF.

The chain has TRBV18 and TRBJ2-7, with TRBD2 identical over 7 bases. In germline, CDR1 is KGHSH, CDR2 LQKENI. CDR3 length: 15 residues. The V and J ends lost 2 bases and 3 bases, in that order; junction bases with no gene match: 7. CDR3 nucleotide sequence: TGTGCCAGCTCACCAGGCGGGAGCCTCGTCTACGAGCAGTACTTC. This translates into CASSPGGSLVYEQYF.

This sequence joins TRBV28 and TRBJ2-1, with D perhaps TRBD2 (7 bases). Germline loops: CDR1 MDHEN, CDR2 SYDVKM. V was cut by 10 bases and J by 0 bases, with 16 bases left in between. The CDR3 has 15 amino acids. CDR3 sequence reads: CATTGGPSSYNEQFF. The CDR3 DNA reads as TGTGCCACCACGGGGGGCCCAAGCTCCTACAATGAGCAGTTCTTC.

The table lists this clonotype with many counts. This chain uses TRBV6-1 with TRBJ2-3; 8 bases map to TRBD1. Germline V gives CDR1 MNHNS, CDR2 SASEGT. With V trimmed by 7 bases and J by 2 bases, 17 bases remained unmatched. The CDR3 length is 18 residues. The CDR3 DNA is TGTGCCAGCAACCGAAACCCACAGGGGGTCAGTAACACAGATACGCAGTATTTT. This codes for CASNRNPQGVSNTDTQYF.

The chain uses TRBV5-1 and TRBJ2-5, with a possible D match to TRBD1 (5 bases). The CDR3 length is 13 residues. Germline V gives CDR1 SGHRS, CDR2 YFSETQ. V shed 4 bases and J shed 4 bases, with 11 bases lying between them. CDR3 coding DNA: TGCGCCAGCAGCGTATCCGACAGAGAGACCCAGTACTTC. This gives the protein CASSVSDRETQYF.

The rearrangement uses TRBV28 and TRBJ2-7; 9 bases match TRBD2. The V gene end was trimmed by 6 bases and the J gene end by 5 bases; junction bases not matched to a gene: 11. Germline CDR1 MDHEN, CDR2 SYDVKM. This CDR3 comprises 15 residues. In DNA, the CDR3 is TGTGCCAGCAGCCCGAGGAGCGGGAGGTTCAACGAGCAGTACTTC. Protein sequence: CASSPRSGRFNEQYF.

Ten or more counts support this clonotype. CDR3 sequence: CASSRLGTGSLDEQFF. The CDR3 DNA reads as TGCGCCAGCAGCCGCCTAGGGACAGGGAGTCTGGATGAGCAGTTCTTC. The chain carries TRBV4-3 and TRBJ2-1; 9 nucleotides align to TRBD1. The CDR3 covers 16 residues. Germline CDR1 LGHNA, CDR2 YSLEER. J gave up 8 bases and V 4 bases, and 12 bases lay outside the gene matches.

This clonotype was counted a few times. CDR3 in amino acids: CASRPIGGSVEQYF. The DNA for the CDR3 is TGTGCCAGCAGGCCCATCGGGGGGTCGGTAGAGCAGTACTTC. The chain uses TRBV6-1 and TRBJ2-7; 7 bases line up with TRBD2. V gave up 6 bases and J gave up 7 bases; unmatched junction bases: 12. CDR3 length equals 14 residues. Germline values: CDR1 MNHNS, CDR2 SASEGT.

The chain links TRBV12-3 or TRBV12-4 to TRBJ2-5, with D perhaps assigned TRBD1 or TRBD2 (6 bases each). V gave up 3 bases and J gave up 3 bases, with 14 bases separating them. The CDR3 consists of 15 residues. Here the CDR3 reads CASSFWGAGEETQYF. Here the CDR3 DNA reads TGTGCCAGCAGTTTCTGGGGGGCCGGGGAAGAGACCCAGTACTTC.

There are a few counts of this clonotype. The CDR3 DNA is TGCGCCAGCAGCCAACAACAGGGGCCGGCCGAGCAGTACTTC. It specifies CASSQQQGPAEQYF. The chain couples TRBV4-3 to TRBJ2-7, with 7 bases that match TRBD1. V dropped 2 bases and J dropped 6; count of bases not matched to a gene: 7. This CDR3 is built from 14 residues. Germline loops: CDR1 LGHNA, CDR2 YSLEER.

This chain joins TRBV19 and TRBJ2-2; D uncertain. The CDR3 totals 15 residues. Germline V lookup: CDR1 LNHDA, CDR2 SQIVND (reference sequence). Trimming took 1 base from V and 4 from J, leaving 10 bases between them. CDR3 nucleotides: TGTGCCAGTAGTATAGTAGCAGGTTCCACCGGGGAGCTGTTTTTT. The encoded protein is CASSIVAGSTGELFF.

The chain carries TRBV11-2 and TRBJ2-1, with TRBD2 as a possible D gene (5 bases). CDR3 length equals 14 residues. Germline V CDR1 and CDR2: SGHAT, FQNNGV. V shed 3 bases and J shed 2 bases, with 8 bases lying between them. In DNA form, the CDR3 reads TGTGCCAGCAGCTTGATGACTACCTACAATGAGCAGTTCTTC. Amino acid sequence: CASSLMTTYNEQFF.

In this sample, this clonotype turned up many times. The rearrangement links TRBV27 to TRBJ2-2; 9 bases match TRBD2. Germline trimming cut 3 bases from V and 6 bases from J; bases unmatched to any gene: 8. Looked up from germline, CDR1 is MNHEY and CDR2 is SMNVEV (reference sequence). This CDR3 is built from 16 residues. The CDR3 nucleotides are TGTGCCAGCAGTTTCTCCCTAGCGGGGTTGGCCGGGGAGCTGTTTTTT. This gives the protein CASSFSLAGLAGELFF.

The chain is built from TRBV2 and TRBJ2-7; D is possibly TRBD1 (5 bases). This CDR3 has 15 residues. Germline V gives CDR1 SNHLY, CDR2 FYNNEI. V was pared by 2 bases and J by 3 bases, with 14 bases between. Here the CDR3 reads CASSEQGREGYEQYF. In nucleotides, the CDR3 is TGTGCCAGCAGTGAACAAGGCAGGGAAGGCTACGAGCAGTACTTC. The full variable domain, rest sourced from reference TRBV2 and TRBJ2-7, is EPEVTQTPSHQVTQMGQEVILRCVPISNHLYFYWYRQILGQKVEFLVSFYNNEISEKSEIFDDQFSVERPDGSNFTLKIRSTKLEDSAMYFCASSEQGREGYEQYFGPGTRLTVT.

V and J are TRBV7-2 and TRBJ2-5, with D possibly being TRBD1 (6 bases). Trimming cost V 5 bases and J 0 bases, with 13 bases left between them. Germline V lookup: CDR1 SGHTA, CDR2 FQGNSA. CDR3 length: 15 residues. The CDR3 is CASSVQGVDQETQYF. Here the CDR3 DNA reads TGTGCCAGCAGCGTACAGGGAGTAGACCAAGAGACCCAGTACTTC. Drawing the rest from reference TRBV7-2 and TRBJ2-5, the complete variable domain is GAGVSQSPSNKVTEKGKDVELRCDPISGHTALYWYRQSLGQGLEFLIYFQGNSAPDKSGLPSDRFSAERTGGSVSTLTIQRTQQEDSAVYLCASSVQGVDQETQYFGPGTRLLVL.

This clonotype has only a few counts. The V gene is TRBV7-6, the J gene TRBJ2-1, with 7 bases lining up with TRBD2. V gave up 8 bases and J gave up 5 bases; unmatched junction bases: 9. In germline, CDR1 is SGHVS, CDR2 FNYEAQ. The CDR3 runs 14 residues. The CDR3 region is CASGLRAGHNEQFF. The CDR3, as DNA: TGTGCCAGCGGGTTGCGAGCGGGGCACAATGAGCAGTTCTTC.

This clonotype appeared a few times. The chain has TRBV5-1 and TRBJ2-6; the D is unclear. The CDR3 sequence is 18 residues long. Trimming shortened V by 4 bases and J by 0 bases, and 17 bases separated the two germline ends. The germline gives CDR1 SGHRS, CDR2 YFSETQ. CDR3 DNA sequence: TGCGCCAGCAGCCAAGAGGTAAAGACCCACTCTGGGGCCAACGTCCTGACTTTC. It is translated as CASSQEVKTHSGANVLTF.

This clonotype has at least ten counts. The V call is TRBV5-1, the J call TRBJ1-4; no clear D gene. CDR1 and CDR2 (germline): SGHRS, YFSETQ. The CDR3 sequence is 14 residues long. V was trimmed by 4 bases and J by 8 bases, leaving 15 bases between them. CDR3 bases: TGCGCCAGCAGCCCAGCCCTTTCCGGCGAAAAACTGTTTTTT. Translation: CASSPALSGEKLFF.

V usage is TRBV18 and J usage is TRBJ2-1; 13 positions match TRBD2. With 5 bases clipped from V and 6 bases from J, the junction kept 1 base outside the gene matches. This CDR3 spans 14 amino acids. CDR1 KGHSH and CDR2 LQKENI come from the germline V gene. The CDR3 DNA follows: TGTGCCAGCTCAAGACTAGCGGGGGGCAATGAGCAGTTCTTC. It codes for CASSRLAGGNEQFF.

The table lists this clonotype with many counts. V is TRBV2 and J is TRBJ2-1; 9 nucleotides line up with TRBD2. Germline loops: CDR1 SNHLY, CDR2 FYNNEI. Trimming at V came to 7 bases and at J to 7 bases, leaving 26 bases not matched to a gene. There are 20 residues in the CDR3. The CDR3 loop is CASTLAGDLVVEGVRNEQFF. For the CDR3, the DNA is TGTGCCAGCACCTTAGCGGGGGACCTAGTTGTGGAGGGAGTGAGGAATGAGCAGTTCTTC.

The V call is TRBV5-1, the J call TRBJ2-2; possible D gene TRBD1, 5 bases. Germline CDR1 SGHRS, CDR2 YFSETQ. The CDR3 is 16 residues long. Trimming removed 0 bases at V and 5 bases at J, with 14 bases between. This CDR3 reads CASSLVAGKGTGELFF. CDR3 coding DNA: TGCGCCAGCAGCTTGGTTGCAGGGAAGGGAACCGGGGAGCTGTTTTTT. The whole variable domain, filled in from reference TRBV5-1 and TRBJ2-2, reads KAGVTQTPRYLIKTRGQQVTLSCSPISGHRSVSWYQQTPGQGLQFLFEYFSETQRNKGNFPGRFSGRQFSNSRSEMNVSTLELGDSALYLCASSLVAGKGTGELFFGEGSRLTVL.

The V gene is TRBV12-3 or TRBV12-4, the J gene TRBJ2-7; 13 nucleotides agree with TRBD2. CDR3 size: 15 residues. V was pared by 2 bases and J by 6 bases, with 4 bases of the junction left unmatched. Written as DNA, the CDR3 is TGTGCCAGCAGTTTACGGACTAGCGGGAGCGCCGAGCAGTACTTC. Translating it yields CASSLRTSGSAEQYF.

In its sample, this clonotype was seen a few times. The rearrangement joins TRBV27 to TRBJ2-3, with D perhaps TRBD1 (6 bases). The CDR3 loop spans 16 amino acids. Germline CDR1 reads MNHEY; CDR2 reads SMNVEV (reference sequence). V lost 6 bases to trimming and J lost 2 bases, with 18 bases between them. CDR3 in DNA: TGTGCCAGCAGCCTACAGGGTCGGGCACACACAGATACGCAGTATTTT. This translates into CASSLQGRAHTDTQYF.

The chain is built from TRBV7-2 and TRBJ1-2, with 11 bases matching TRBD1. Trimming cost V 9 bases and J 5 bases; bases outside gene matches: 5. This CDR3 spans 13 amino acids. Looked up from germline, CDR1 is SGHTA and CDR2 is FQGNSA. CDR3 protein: CASRDRGWYGYTF. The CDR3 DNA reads TGTGCCAGTAGGGACAGGGGGTGGTATGGCTACACCTTC.